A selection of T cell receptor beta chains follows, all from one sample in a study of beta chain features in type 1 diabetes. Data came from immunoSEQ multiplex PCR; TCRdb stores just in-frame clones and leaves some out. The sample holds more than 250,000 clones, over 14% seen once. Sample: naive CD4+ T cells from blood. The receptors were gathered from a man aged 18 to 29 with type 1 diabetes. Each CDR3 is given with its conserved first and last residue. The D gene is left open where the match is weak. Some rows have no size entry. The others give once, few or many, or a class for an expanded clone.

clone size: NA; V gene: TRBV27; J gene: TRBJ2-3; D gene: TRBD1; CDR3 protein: CASSIRQGVATQYF; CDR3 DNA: TGTGCCAGCAGTATCAGACAGGGTGTGGCTACGCAGTATTTT
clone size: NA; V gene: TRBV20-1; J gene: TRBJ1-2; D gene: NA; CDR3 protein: CSVPSYGYTF; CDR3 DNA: TGCAGTGTCCCTTCGTATGGCTACACCTTC
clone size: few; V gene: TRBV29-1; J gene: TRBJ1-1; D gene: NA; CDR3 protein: CSVGVNTEAFF; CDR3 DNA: TGCAGCGTTGGAGTCAACACTGAAGCTTTCTTT
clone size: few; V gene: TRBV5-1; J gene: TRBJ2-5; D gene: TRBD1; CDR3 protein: CASSWGQRQETQYF; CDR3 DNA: TGCGCCAGCAGCTGGGGACAGCGCCAAGAGACCCAGTACTTC
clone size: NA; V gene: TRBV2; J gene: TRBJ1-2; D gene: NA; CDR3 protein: CASKVGQFVGYTF; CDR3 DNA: TGTGCCAGCAAAGTGGGCCAGTTTGTTGGCTACACCTTC
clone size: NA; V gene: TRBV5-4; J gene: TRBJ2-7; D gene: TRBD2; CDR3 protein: CASRGLAGEEYF; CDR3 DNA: TGTGCCAGCAGAGGGCTAGCGGGGGAGGAGTACTTC
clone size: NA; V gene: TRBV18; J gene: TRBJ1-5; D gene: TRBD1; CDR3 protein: CASSPVSGTVSQPQHF; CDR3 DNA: TGTGCCAGCTCACCAGTCTCAGGGACAGTCTCCCAGCCCCAGCATTTT
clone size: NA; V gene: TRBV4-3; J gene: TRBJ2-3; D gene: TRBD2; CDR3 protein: CASSPPPFSGGSTDTQYF; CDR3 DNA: TGCGCCAGCAGCCCCCCCCCTTTTAGCGGGGGAAGCACAGATACGCAGTATTTT
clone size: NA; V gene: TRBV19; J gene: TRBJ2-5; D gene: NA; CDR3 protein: CASSASGETQYF; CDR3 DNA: TGTGCCAGTAGTGCAAGCGGCGAGACCCAGTACTTC
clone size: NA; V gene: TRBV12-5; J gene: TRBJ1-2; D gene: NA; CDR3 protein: CASGLDTDRPNYGYTF; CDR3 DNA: TGTGCTAGTGGTTTGGACACAGACAGGCCTAACTATGGCTACACCTTC
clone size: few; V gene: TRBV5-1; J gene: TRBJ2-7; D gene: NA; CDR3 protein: CASTSSSGLRLNEQYF; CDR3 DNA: TGCGCCAGCACGTCATCTTCGGGACTGCGCTTGAACGAGCAGTACTTC
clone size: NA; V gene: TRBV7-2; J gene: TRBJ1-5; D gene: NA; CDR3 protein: CASSLRGESNQPQHF; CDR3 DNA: TGTGCCAGCAGCCTCAGGGGTGAAAGCAATCAGCCCCAGCATTTT
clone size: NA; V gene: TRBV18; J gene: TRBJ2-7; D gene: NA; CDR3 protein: CASSPGGVEQYF; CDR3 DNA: TGTGCCAGCTCACCAGGGGGCGTCGAGCAGTACTTC
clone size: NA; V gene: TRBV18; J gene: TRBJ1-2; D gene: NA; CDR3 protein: CASSPEGNYGYTF; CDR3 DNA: TGTGCCAGCTCACCAGAGGGTAACTATGGCTACACCTTC
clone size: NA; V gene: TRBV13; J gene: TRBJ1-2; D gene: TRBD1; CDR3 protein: CASSVGQGVDYGYTF; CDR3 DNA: TGTGCCAGCAGCGTCGGACAGGGGGTGGACTATGGCTACACCTTC
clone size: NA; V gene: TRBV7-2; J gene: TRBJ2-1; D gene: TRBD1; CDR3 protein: CASSSGQGVQFF; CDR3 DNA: TGTGCCAGCAGCTCCGGACAGGGGGTTCAGTTCTTC